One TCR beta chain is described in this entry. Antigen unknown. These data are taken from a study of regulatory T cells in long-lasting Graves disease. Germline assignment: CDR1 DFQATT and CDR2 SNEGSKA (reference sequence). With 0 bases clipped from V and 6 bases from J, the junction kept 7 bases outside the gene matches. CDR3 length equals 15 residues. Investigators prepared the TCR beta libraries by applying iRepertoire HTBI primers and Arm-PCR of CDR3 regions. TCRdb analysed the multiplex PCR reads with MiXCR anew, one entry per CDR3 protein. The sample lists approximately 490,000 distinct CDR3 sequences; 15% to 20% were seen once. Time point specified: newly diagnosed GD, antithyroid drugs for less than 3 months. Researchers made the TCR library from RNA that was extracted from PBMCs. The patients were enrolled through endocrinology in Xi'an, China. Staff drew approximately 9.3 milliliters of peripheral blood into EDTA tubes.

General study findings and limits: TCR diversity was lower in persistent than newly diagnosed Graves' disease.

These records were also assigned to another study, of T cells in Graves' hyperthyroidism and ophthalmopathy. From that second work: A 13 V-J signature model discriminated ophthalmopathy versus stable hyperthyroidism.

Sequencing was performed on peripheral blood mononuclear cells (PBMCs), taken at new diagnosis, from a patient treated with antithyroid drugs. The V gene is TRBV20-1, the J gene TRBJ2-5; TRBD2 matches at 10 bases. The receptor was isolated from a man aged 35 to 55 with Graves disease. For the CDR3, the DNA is TGCAGTGCTAGAGATCAGACTAGCGGGTCGCAGACCCAGTACTTC. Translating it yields CSARDQTSGSQTQYF.